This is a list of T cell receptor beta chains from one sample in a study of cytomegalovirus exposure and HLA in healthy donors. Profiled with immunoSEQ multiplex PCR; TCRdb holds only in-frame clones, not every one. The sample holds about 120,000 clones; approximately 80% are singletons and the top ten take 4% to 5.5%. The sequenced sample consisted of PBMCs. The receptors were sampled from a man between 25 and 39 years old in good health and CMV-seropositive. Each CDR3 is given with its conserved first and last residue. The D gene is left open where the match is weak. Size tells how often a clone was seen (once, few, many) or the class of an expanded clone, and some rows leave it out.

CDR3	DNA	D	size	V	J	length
CASSAFNRGNTGELFF	TGTGCCAGCAGCGCATTTAACAGGGGGAACACCGGGGAGCTGTTTTTT	TRBD1	NA	TRBV9	TRBJ2-2	16
CASSHRGPGLDTGELFF	TGTGCCAGCAGCCACCGAGGCCCAGGGTTGGACACCGGGGAGCTGTTTTTT	NA	NA	TRBV11-2	TRBJ2-2	17
CASSLYPNPWTGRGDTAGELFF	TGTGCCAGCAGCTTATACCCAAACCCCTGGACAGGGAGAGGGGACACCGCCGGGGAGCTGTTTTTT	TRBD1	NA	TRBV7-3	TRBJ2-2	22
CASSLLDGKQGAFF	TGTGCCAGCAGCTTATTAGACGGAAAACAGGGAGCTTTCTTT	NA	NA	TRBV11-3	TRBJ1-1	14
CASSQHPPSGGAGTDTQYF	TGCGCCAGCAGCCAACACCCCCCTAGCGGGGGGGCCGGCACAGATACGCAGTATTTT	TRBD2	NA	TRBV4-3	TRBJ2-3	19
CASRGTSGRETDTQYF	TGTGCCAGCAGGGGGACTAGCGGGAGAGAAACAGATACGCAGTATTTT	TRBD2	NA	TRBV2	TRBJ2-3	16
CASSQVGGEGGRGGYTF	TGTGCCAGCAGCCAAGTGGGGGGTGAGGGGGGGCGGGGTGGCTACACCTTC	NA	few	TRBV4-2	TRBJ1-2	17
CASSSDRGEKLFF	TGCGCCAGCAGCTCGGACAGAGGGGAAAAACTGTTTTTT	NA	NA	TRBV5-1	TRBJ1-4	13
CASSQDGQGARVTEAFF	TGTGCCAGCAGCCAAGATGGACAGGGGGCGCGAGTCACTGAAGCTTTCTTT	TRBD1	NA	TRBV4-2	TRBJ1-1	17
CASSLRQRGASYEQYF	TGTGCCAGCAGCCTGAGGCAGCGGGGGGCCTCCTACGAGCAGTACTTC	TRBD2	NA	TRBV5-6	TRBJ2-7	16
CASSPAASRVDNEQYF	TGTGCCAGCTCACCCGCCGCTTCTAGGGTGGACAACGAGCAGTACTTC	NA	NA	TRBV18	TRBJ2-7	16
CATTNGQGANTIYF	TGTGCCACGACGAACGGACAGGGGGCAAACACCATATATTTT	TRBD1	NA	TRBV10-3	TRBJ1-3	14
CASTTGPNTIYF	TGTGCCAGCACGACAGGGCCGAACACCATATATTTT	TRBD1	NA	TRBV6-5	TRBJ1-3	12
CASSDFPPQGLGNQPQHF	TGTGCCAGTAGTGACTTCCCTCCCCAGGGGTTGGGCAATCAGCCCCAGCATTTT	NA	NA	TRBV19	TRBJ1-5	18
CASSLGGRVVYGYTF	TGTGCCAGCAGCCTTGGTGGCAGGGTAGTCTATGGCTACACCTTC	NA	NA	TRBV5-6	TRBJ1-2	15
CASGGGYNEQFF	TGCGCCAGCGGGGGCGGGTACAATGAGCAGTTCTTC	NA	NA	TRBV5-1	TRBJ2-1	12
CASGPPGSSSTDTQYF	TGTGCTAGTGGTCCCCCCGGGTCGTCTAGCACAGATACGCAGTATTTT	NA	NA	TRBV12-5	TRBJ2-3	16
CASSLGGSEQFF	TGTGCCAGCAGTTTAGGGGGCAGTGAGCAGTTCTTC	NA	NA	TRBV27	TRBJ2-1	12
CASSAMTGTANYGYTF	TGTGCCAGCAGTGCCATGACAGGGACAGCTAACTATGGCTACACCTTC	TRBD1	once	TRBV6-1	TRBJ1-2	16
CASSSTRNSGNTIYF	TGTGCCAGCAGCTCAACAAGAAACTCTGGAAACACCATATATTTT	NA	NA	TRBV7-6	TRBJ1-3	15
CASSPLGQRLSYEQYF	TGTGCCAGCAGCCCCTTGGGACAGAGACTCTCCTACGAGCAGTACTTC	TRBD1	NA	TRBV14	TRBJ2-7	16
CASSLSWTGGRNGELFF	TGCGCCAGCAGCTTGAGCTGGACAGGGGGCAGAAACGGGGAGCTGTTTTTT	TRBD1	NA	TRBV5-1	TRBJ2-2	17
CASSLARFGLAGGEQYF	TGTGCCAGCAGCTTAGCTCGGTTTGGACTAGCGGGAGGCGAGCAGTACTTC	TRBD2	NA	TRBV7-2	TRBJ2-7	17
CASSWGGYGAAQYF	TGTGCCAGCAGCTGGGGGGGTTATGGAGCGGCCCAGTACTTC	TRBD2	NA	TRBV5-4	TRBJ2-5	14
CASRKTGMDQPQHF	TGTGCCAGCAGGAAAACAGGGATGGATCAGCCCCAGCATTTT	NA	few	TRBV28	TRBJ1-5	14
CASSLWGTSNTDTQYF	TGCGCCAGCAGCTTGTGGGGGACAAGCAACACAGATACGCAGTATTTT	NA	NA	TRBV5-1	TRBJ2-3	16
CASSPGVAKAGNTIYF	TGTGCCAGCAGCCCAGGGGTGGCTAAGGCTGGAAACACCATATATTTT	NA	NA	TRBV9	TRBJ1-3	16
CASSGWQVTEAFF	TGTGCCAGCAGTGGCTGGCAGGTAACTGAAGCTTTCTTT	NA	NA	TRBV2	TRBJ1-1	13
CASSVAGTEVSYEQYF	TGTGCCAGCAGCGTAGCTGGGACAGAAGTCTCCTACGAGCAGTACTTC	TRBD1	NA	TRBV9	TRBJ2-7	16
CASSSNPGLAGRNEQFF	TGTGCCAGCAGCTCGAATCCGGGACTAGCGGGCCGCAATGAGCAGTTCTTC	TRBD2	once	TRBV7-2	TRBJ2-1	17
CASSQAPLGTGGNTIYF	TGCGCCAGCAGCCAAGCACCCCTAGGGACAGGGGGAAACACCATATATTTT	TRBD1	NA	TRBV4-3	TRBJ1-3	17
CASSFNRQGITSTDTQYF	TGTGCCAGCAGCTTCAATCGACAGGGCATAACTAGCACAGATACGCAGTATTTT	TRBD1	NA	TRBV5-6	TRBJ2-3	18
CASSRPIGANGLTF	TGTGCCAGCAGCAGACCGATAGGGGCCAACGGCCTGACTTTC	NA	NA	TRBV2	TRBJ2-6	14
CASSQVGGRNEQFF	TGTGCCAGCAGCCAAGTCGGGGGGCGGAATGAGCAGTTCTTC	NA	NA	TRBV28	TRBJ2-1	14
CASSTGLAGGETQYF	TGTGCTAGCAGCACTGGACTAGCGGGGGGAGAGACCCAGTACTTC	TRBD2	NA	TRBV7-7	TRBJ2-5	15
CASSLGQDTEAFF	TGTGCCAGCAGCTTGGGACAGGACACTGAAGCTTTCTTT	NA	NA	TRBV5-4	TRBJ1-1	13
CASSYSSSNTEAFF	TGTGCCAGCAGTTACTCGAGTTCGAACACTGAAGCTTTCTTT	NA	NA	TRBV6-6	TRBJ1-1	14
CASSHGDSSYEQYF	TGTGCCAGCAGCCATGGGGACAGCTCCTACGAGCAGTACTTC	TRBD1	few	TRBV13	TRBJ2-7	14
CAISERRRGGDYGYTF	TGTGCCATCAGTGAGAGGCGTAGAGGGGGCGACTATGGCTACACCTTC	TRBD1	once	TRBV10-3	TRBJ1-2	16
CASSFTGTGDGYTF	TGTGCCAGCAGCTTCACCGGGACAGGGGACGGCTACACCTTC	TRBD1	NA	TRBV11-3	TRBJ1-2	14
CASSSGLEYNEQFF	TGTGCCAGCAGTTCGGGACTAGAGTACAATGAGCAGTTCTTC	TRBD2	NA	TRBV6-6	TRBJ2-1	14
CASSKSYPTGKLLYQETQYF	TGTGCCAGCAGCAAAAGTTACCCGACAGGGAAGTTACTATACCAAGAGACCCAGTACTTC	NA	NA	TRBV21-1	TRBJ2-5	20
CASSWGLARVQAKNIQYF	TGTGCCAGCAGTTGGGGACTAGCGCGGGTTCAAGCCAAAAACATTCAGTACTTC	TRBD2	NA	TRBV28	TRBJ2-4	18
CASSEQGLGGNTIYF	TGTGCCAGCAGCGAACAGGGCCTTGGTGGAAACACCATATATTTT	NA	NA	TRBV7-6	TRBJ1-3	15
CASSSMTGANEKLFF	TGTGCCAGCAGCTCTATGACAGGGGCTAATGAAAAACTGTTTTTT	TRBD1	NA	TRBV5-6	TRBJ1-4	15
CASATHQAPIGQGIYNEQFF	TGTGCCAGCGCTACCCACCAAGCCCCAATCGGACAGGGCATCTACAATGAGCAGTTCTTC	TRBD1	NA	TRBV9	TRBJ2-1	20
CAISGERGARDTQYF	TGTGCCATAAGTGGAGAGCGGGGGGCCAGAGATACGCAGTATTTT	TRBD2	NA	TRBV10-3	TRBJ2-3	15
CASSLGLRDSNQPQHF	TGCGCCAGCAGCTTGGGTCTCCGAGATAGCAATCAGCCCCAGCATTTT	NA	NA	TRBV5-1	TRBJ1-5	16
CSSSSWTEITSRAFF	TGTTCCAGCAGCTCCTGGACAGAGATTACCTCGAGAGCTTTCTTT	NA	NA	TRBV7-9	TRBJ1-1	15
CASRDLYGGQGQPQHF	TGTGCCAGCAGAGATCTATATGGGGGCCAAGGTCAGCCCCAGCATTTT	NA	NA	TRBV6-7	TRBJ1-5	16
CAGTGVRETQYF	TGTGCCGGGACGGGAGTACGAGAGACCCAGTACTTC	NA	NA	TRBV7-3	TRBJ2-5	12